This T cell receptor (beta chain) derives from a study of cytomegalovirus exposure and HLA in healthy donors. 60 Vbeta and 13 Jbeta primers were used in PCR. TCRdb's table, derived via immunoSEQ multiplex PCR, lists solely in-frame clones and lacks some. The repertoire holds around 100,000 clones, with around 72% as singletons. Germline CDR1 and CDR2: MGHRA and YSYEKL. The CDR3 is made up of 13 amino acids. V was clipped by 4 bases and J by 7 bases, with 10 bases between them. The sequence came from a male donor in good health and CMV-seropositive. The chain joins TRBV4-1 to TRBJ2-2; D not certain. Sequenced sample: PBMCs. CDR3 protein: CASSRLANGELFF. The CDR3 DNA sequence: TGCGCCAGCAGCCGACTCGCCAACGGGGAGCTGTTTTTT.